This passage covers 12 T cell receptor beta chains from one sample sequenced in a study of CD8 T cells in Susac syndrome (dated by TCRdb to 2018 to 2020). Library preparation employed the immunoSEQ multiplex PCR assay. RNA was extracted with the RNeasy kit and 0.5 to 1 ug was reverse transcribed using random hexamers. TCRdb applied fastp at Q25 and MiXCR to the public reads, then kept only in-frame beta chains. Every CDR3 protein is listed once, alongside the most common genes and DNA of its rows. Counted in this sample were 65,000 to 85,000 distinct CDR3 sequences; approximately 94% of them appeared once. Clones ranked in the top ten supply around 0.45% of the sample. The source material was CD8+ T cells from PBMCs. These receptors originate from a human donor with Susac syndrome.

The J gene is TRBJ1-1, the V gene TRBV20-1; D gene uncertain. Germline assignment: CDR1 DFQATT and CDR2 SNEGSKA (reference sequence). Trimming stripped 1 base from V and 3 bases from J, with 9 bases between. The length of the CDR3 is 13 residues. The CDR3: CSARGEADTEAFF. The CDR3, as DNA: TGCAGTGCTAGAGGGGAGGCGGACACTGAAGCTTTCTTT.

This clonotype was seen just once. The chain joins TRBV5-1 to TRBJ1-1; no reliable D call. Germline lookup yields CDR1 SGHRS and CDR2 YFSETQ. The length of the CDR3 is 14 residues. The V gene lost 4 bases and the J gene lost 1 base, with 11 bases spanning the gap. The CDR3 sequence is CASSLSAPNTEAFF. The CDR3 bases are TGCGCCAGCAGCCTCTCGGCTCCGAACACTGAAGCTTTCTTT.

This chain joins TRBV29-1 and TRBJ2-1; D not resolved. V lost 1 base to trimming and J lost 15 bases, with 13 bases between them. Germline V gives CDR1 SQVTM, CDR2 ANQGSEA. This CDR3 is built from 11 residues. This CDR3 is CSVEVGPRRFF. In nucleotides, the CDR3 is TGCAGCGTTGAAGTTGGCCCGAGGCGGTTCTTC.

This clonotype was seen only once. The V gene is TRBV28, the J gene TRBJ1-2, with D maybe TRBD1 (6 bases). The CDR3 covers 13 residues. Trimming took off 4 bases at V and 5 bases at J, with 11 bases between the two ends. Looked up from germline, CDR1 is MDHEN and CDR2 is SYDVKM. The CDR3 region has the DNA TGTGCCAGCAGTTCCCCAGGGGAATATGGCTACACCTTC. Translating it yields CASSSPGEYGYTF.

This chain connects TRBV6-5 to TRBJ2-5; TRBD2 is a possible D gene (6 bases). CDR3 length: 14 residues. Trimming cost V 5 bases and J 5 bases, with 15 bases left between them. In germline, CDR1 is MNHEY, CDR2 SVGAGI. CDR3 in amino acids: CASSIAVGGETQYF. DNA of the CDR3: TGTGCCAGCAGTATCGCGGTCGGAGGGGAGACCCAGTACTTC.

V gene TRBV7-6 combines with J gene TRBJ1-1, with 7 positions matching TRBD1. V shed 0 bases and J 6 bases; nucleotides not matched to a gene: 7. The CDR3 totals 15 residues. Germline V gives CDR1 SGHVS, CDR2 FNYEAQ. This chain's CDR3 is CASSLAPQGVAEAFF. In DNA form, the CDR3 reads TGTGCCAGCAGCTTAGCTCCGCAGGGGGTGGCTGAAGCTTTCTTT.

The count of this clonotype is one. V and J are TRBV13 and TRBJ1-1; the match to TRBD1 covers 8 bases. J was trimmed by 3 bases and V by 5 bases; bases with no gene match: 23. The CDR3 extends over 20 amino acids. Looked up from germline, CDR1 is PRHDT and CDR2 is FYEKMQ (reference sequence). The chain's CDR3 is CASSKLKTGQGRGLDTEAFF. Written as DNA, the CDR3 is TGTGCCAGCAGCAAACTAAAAACCGGACAGGGTCGGGGTTTGGACACTGAAGCTTTCTTT.

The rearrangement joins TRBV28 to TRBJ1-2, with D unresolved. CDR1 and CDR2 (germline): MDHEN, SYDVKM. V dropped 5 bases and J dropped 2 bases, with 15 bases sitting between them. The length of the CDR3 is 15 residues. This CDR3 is CASSPRGWTNYGYTF. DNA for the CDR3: TGTGCCAGCAGTCCTCGGGGATGGACCAACTATGGCTACACCTTC.

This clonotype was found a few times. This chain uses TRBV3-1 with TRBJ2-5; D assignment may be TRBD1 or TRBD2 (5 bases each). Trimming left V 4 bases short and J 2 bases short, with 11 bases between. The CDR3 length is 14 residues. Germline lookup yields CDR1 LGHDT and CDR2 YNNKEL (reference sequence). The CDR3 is CASSLGTVQETQYF. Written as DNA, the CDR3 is TGTGCCAGCAGCCTGGGGACGGTACAAGAGACCCAGTACTTC.

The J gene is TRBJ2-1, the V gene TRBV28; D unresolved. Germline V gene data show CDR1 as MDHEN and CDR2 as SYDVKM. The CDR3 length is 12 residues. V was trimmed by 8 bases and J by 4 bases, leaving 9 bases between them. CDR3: CASGIPYNEQFF. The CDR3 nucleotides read TGTGCCAGCGGGATTCCTTACAATGAGCAGTTCTTC.

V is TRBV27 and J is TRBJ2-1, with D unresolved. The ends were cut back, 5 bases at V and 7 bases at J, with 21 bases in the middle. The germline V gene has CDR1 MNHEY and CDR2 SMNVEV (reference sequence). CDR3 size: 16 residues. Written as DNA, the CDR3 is TGTGCCAGCAGTACTAAGGCCACGGCCGTTTTTAATGAGCAGTTCTTC. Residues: CASSTKATAVFNEQFF.

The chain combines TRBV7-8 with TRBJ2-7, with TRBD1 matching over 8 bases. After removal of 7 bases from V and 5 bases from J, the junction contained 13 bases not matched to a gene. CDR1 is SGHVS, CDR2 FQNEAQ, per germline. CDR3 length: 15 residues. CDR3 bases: TGTGCCAGCACACCCCGGACAGGGAGTTACCACGAGCAGTACTTC. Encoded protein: CASTPRTGSYHEQYF. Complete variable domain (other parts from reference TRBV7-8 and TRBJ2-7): GAGVSQSPRYKVAKRGQDVALRCDPISGHVSLFWYQQALGQGPEFLTYFQNEAQLDKSGLPSDRFFAERPEGSVSTLKIQRTQQEDSAVYLCASTPRTGSYHEQYFGPGTRLTVT.